These 12 T cell receptor beta chains share one sample of origin, sequenced in a study of T cells in Graves' hyperthyroidism and ophthalmopathy. Amplification of TCR beta CDR3 regions used RNA as the template. Primed by the HTBI set, a first-round RT-PCR was run on the TCR CDR3. TCRdb recomputed calls from the multiplex PCR reads with MiXCR, one row per CDR3 protein. The sample has 750,000 to 900,000 distinct CDR3 sequences; roughly 40% are singletons. Material for sequencing was blood. The receptor set was obtained from a man between 18 and 35 years old with Graves' hyperthyroidism.

CDR3 bases: TGTGCCAGCAGCTCAAGGACTCCGGCGGAGACCCAGTACTTC. Protein sequence: CASSSRTPAETQYF. This chain uses TRBV5-4 with TRBJ2-5; D is possibly TRBD2 (5 bases). The CDR3 is made up of 14 amino acids. Germline V CDR1 and CDR2: SGHNT, YYREEE (reference sequence). V dropped 3 bases and J dropped 5 bases, with 14 bases sitting between them.

This clonotype came up a few times. The genes are TRBV19 and TRBJ2-2; TRBD1 might be the D (5 bases). The CDR3 extends over 14 amino acids. Germline values: CDR1 LNHDA, CDR2 SQIVND (reference sequence). Trimming cost V 8 bases and J 5 bases, with 15 bases left between them. This CDR3 reads CASFLDTGTGELFF. The DNA for the CDR3 is TGTGCCAGTTTCTTAGATACAGGTACCGGGGAGCTGTTTTTT. Full variable domain (missing parts from reference TRBV19 and TRBJ2-2): DGGITQSPKYLFRKEGQNVTLSCEQNLNHDAMYWYRQDPGQGLRLIYYSQIVNDFQKGDIAEGYSVSREKKESFPLTVTSAQKNPTAFYLCASFLDTGTGELFFGEGSRLTVL.

There are many counts of this clonotype. The chain links TRBV7-2 to TRBJ2-7; D not resolved. Trimming shortened V by 1 base and J by 2 bases, and 12 bases separated the two germline ends. The germline V gene encodes CDR1 SGHTA and CDR2 FQGNSA. The length of the CDR3 is 15 residues. DNA of the CDR3: TGTGCCAGCAGCTTAGGTCGGATTCACACCTACGAGCAGTACTTC. Its translation is CASSLGRIHTYEQYF.

V and J are TRBV2 and TRBJ1-5; D not resolved. The CDR3 length is 15 residues. Germline-derived CDR1 and CDR2 are SNHLY and FYNNEI. V lost 3 bases and J lost 4, with 13 bases in between. CDR3 DNA sequence: TGTGCCAGCAGTGATCGTGGGAGGGATAATCAGCCCCAGCATTTT. Protein product: CASSDRGRDNQPQHF.

This clonotype was observed many times. The V gene is TRBV2, the J gene TRBJ2-7, with TRBD2 identical over 9 bases. Unmatched junction bases numbered 11, after V lost 8 bases and J lost 0 bases. The CDR3 runs to 16 residues. In germline, CDR1 is SNHLY, CDR2 FYNNEI. This chain's CDR3 is CASRGSGSMSSYEQYF. CDR3 DNA sequence: TGTGCCAGCCGAGGTAGCGGGAGCATGAGCTCCTACGAGCAGTACTTC.

The chain links TRBV12-3 or TRBV12-4 to TRBJ2-5; possibly TRBD1 for D (5 bases). Deletions cut 6 bases from V and 6 bases from J, with 14 bases between. The CDR3 runs 13 residues. The CDR3 loop is CASSTDKAQTQYF. DNA for the CDR3: TGTGCCAGCAGCACGGACAAGGCCCAGACCCAGTACTTC.

The chain uses TRBV5-1 and TRBJ1-1; no clear D. CDR1 is SGHRS, CDR2 YFSETQ, per germline. Trimming took 4 bases from V and 8 from J, leaving 12 bases between them. The CDR3 covers 12 residues. This chain's CDR3 is CASSNGRGEAFF. The CDR3 DNA is TGCGCCAGCAGCAATGGAAGAGGAGAAGCTTTCTTT.

The gene calls are TRBV9 and TRBJ2-7, with 7 positions matching TRBD1. This CDR3 is built from 16 residues. Unmatched junction bases numbered 10, after V lost 1 base and J lost 3 bases. From germline, CDR1 is SGDLS and CDR2 YYNGEE. The CDR3 sequence is CASSVTHTGVIYEQYF. The CDR3 nucleotides are TGTGCCAGCAGCGTAACCCATACAGGGGTCATCTACGAGCAGTACTTC.

In its sample, this clonotype was seen a few times. The rearrangement joins TRBV9 to TRBJ1-5; D is undetermined. The ends were cut back, 3 bases at V and 6 bases at J, with 13 bases in the middle. CDR1 SGDLS and CDR2 YYNGEE come from the germline V gene. The CDR3 is made up of 14 amino acids. The CDR3 region has the DNA TGTGCCAGCAGCGACTGGGGAGGTAGTCAGCCCCAGCATTTT. It codes for CASSDWGGSQPQHF.

This clonotype occurred many times. V is TRBV29-1 and J is TRBJ1-2; D perhaps matches TRBD1 (5 bases). Looked up from germline, CDR1 is SQVTM and CDR2 is ANQGSEA. This CDR3 has 11 residues. V lost 7 bases and J 1 base, leaving 7 bases between the germline ends. CDR3 loop: CSADNNYGYTF. Written as DNA, the CDR3 is TGCAGCGCGGACAATAACTATGGCTACACCTTC.

The gene calls are TRBV20-1 and TRBJ1-3, with D unclear. Germline CDR1 reads DFQATT; CDR2 reads SNEGSKA (reference sequence). The CDR3 consists of 13 residues. Trimming pared 5 bases from V and 4 bases from J, leaving 12 bases between. CDR3 region: CSARSDAGNTIYF. The CDR3 nucleotides are TGCAGTGCTCGCTCAGATGCCGGAAACACCATATATTTT.

This clonotype was seen ten or more times. The chain carries TRBV25-1 and TRBJ2-5; D is possibly TRBD2 (6 bases). Per the germline V gene, CDR1 is MGHDK and CDR2 is SYGVNS. V gave up 2 bases and J gave up 1 base, with 14 bases separating them. This CDR3 has 16 amino acids. This CDR3 reads CASSERWSGSQETQYF. The DNA for the CDR3 is TGTGCCAGCAGTGAAAGGTGGAGCGGGTCCCAAGAGACCCAGTACTTC. The variable domain in full, with the rest retrieved from reference TRBV25-1 and TRBJ2-5, is EADIYQTPRYLVIGTGKKITLECSQTMGHDKMYWYQQDPGMELHLIHYSYGVNSTEKGDLSSESTVSRIRTEHFPLTLESARPSHTSQYLCASSERWSGSQETQYFGPGTRLLVL.